A single sample gave rise to the 5 T cell receptor beta chains below, sequenced in a study of shared clonotypes between healthy human individuals. Measured with immunoSEQ multiplex PCR; TCRdb has only the in-frame clones, and not every one. This table has 1.4 million or so clones, 98% appearing once. The sequenced sample was naive CD4+ T cells sorted from blood. The subset denotes: CD45RA+ positively selected. The receptors come from a man aged 30 to 45 in good health.

The chain couples TRBV10-3 to TRBJ2-5; D not certain. This CDR3 is built from 15 residues. V lost 8 bases, J lost 1 base, and 17 bases lay in between. CDR1 and CDR2 from the germline V gene are ENHRY and SYGVKD. CDR3 sequence reads: CAIGRPSEGQETQYF. The CDR3 DNA reads as TGTGCCATCGGGCGACCATCGGAAGGCCAAGAGACCCAGTACTTC.

V and J are TRBV28 and TRBJ1-4; D ambiguous. V was cut by 8 bases and J by 0 bases, with 13 bases left in between. Germline CDR1 and CDR2: MDHEN and SYDVKM. The CDR3 is 15 residues long. CDR3 in DNA: TGTGCCAGCGGGGTAACATTTGCAACTAATGAAAAACTGTTTTTT. This gives the protein CASGVTFATNEKLFF.

The chain has TRBV5-4 and TRBJ1-2, with D perhaps TRBD1 (5 bases). Germline V gives CDR1 SGHNT, CDR2 YYREEE (reference sequence). Trimming took 4 bases from V and 5 from J, leaving 12 bases between them. The CDR3 is made up of 13 amino acids. The CDR3 DNA reads as TGTGCCAGCAGCCCGGGACGAGGGTATGGCTACACCTTC. This sequence encodes CASSPGRGYGYTF.

The rearrangement uses TRBV9 and TRBJ2-6; 8 bases line up with TRBD1. In germline, CDR1 is SGDLS, CDR2 YYNGEE. The CDR3 loop spans 18 amino acids. V gave up 4 bases and J gave up 1 base; unmatched junction bases: 10. Here the CDR3 DNA reads TGTGCCAGCAGCACCCCGGGACAGGCCCTTTCTGGGGCCAACGTCCTGACTTTC. Translation: CASSTPGQALSGANVLTF.

The sample holds one count of this clone. The rearrangement joins TRBV5-1 to TRBJ2-1; a possible D gene is TRBD2 (6 bases). CDR1 is SGHRS and CDR2 is YFSETQ in the germline V gene. The CDR3 is made up of 15 amino acids. V lost 7 bases and J lost 1, with 15 bases in between. The CDR3 spells CASQQRDWSYNEQFF. The CDR3 DNA sequence: TGCGCCAGCCAGCAACGGGACTGGTCCTACAATGAGCAGTTCTTC.